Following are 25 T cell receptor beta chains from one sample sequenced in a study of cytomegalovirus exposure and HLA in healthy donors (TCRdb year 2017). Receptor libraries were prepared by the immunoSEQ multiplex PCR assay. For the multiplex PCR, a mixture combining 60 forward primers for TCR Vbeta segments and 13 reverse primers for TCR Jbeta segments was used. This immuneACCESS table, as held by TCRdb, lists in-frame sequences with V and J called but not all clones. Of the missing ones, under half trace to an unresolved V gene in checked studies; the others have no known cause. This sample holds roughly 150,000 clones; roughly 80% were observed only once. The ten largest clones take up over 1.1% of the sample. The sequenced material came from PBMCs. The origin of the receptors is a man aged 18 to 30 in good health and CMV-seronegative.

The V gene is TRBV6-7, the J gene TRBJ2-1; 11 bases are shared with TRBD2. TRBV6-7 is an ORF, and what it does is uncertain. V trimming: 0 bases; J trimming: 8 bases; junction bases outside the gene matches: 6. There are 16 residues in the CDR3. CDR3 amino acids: CASSYSALAGDYEQFF. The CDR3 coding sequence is TGTGCCAGCAGTTACTCAGCACTAGCGGGAGACTATGAGCAGTTCTTC.

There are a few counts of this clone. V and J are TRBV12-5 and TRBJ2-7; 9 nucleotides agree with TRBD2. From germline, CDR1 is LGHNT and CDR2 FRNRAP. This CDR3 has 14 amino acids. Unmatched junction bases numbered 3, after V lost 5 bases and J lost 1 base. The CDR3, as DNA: TGTGCTAGTGGTCGACTAGCGGATTCCTACGAGCAGTACTTC. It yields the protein CASGRLADSYEQYF.

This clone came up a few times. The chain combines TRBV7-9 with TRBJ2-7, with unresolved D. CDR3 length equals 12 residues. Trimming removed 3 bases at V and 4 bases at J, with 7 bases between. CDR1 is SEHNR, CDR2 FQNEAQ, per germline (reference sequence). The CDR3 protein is CASSFSLYEQYF. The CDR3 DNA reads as TGTGCCAGCAGCTTCTCCCTTTACGAGCAGTACTTC.

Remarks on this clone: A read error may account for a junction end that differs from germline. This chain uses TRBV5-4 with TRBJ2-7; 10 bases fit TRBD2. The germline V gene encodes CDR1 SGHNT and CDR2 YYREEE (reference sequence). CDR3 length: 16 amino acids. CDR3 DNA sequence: TGTGCCAGCAGCTTCCCGGGACTAGCGCCGTCAAACGAACAGTACTTC. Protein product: CASSFPGLAPSNEQYF.

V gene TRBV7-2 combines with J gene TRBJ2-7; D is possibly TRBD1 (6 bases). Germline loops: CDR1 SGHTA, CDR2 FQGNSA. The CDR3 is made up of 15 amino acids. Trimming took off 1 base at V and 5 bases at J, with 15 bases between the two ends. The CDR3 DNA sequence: TGTGCCAGCAGCTTAGGTCTCCCCAGGGGCCACGAGCAGTACTTC. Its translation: CASSLGLPRGHEQYF.

The CDR3 sequence is CASSRDRRNEKLFF. CDR3 in DNA: TGTGCCAGCAGTCGGGACAGACGTAATGAAAAACTGTTTTTT. The V call is TRBV7-9, the J call TRBJ1-4; 7 nucleotides agree with TRBD1. V lost 6 bases to trimming and J lost 4 bases; unmatched junction nucleotides: 5. Germline CDR1 and CDR2: SEHNR and FQNEAQ (reference sequence). This CDR3 is built from 14 residues.

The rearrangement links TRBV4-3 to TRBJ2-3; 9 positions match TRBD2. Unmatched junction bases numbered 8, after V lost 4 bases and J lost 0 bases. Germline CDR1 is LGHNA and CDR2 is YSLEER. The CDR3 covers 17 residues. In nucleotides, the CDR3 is TGCGCCAGCAGCCTCCGGTTAGCGGGAGTTAGCACAGATACGCAGTATTTT. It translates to CASSLRLAGVSTDTQYF.

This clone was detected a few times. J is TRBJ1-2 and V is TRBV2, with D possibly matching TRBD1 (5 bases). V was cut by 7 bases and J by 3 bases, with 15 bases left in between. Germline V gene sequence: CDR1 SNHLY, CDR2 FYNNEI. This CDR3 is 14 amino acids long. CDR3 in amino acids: CASTRTGGDYGYTF. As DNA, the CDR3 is TGTGCCAGCACTAGGACCGGAGGGGACTATGGCTACACCTTC.

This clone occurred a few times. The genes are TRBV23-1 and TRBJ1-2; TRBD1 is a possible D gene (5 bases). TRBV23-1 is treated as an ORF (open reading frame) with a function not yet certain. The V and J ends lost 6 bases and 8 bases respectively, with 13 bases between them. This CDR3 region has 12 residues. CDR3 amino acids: CASRASGEGYTF. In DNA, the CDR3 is TGCGCCAGCAGGGCATCGGGGGAGGGCTACACCTTC.

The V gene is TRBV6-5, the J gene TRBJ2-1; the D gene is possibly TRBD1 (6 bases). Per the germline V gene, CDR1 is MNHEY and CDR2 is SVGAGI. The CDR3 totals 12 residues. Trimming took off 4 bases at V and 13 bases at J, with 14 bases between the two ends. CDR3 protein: CASSWGQRDQFF. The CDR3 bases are TGTGCCAGCAGTTGGGGGCAGAGAGACCAGTTCTTC.

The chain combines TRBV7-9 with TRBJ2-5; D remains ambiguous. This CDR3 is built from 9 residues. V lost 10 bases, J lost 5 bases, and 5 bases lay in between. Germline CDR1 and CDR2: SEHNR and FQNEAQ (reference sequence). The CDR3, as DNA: TGTGCCATCGGGGAGACCCAGTACTTC. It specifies CAIGETQYF. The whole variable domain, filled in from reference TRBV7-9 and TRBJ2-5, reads DTGVSQNPRHKITKRGQNVTFRCDPISEHNRLYWYRQTLGQGPEFLTYFQNEAQLEKSRLLSDRFSAERPKGSFSTLEIQRTEQGDSAMYLCAIGETQYFGPGTRLLVL.

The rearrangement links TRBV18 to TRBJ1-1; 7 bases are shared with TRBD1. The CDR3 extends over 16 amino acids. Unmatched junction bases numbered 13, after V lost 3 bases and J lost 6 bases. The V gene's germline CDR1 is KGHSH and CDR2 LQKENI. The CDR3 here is CASSPGSTGTSPEAFF. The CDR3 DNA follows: TGTGCCAGCTCACCGGGCTCGACAGGGACGAGCCCTGAAGCTTTCTTT.

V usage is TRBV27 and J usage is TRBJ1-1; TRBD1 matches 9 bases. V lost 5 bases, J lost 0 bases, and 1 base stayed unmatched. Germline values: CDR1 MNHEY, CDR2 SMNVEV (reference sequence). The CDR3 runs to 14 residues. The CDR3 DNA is TGTGCCAGCAGTCGGGACAGGGTGAACACTGAAGCTTTCTTT. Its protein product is CASSRDRVNTEAFF.

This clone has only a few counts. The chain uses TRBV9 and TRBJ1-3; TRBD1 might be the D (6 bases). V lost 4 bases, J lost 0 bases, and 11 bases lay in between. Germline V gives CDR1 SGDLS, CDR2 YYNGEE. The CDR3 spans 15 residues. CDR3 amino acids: CASSLTGISGNTIYF. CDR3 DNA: TGTGCCAGCAGCCTTACAGGGATCTCTGGAAACACCATATATTTT.

Here the CDR3 DNA reads TGTGCCAGCAGCCCCGGGACAGGGGGCACCGGGGAGCTGTTTTTT. Translating it yields CASSPGTGGTGELFF. The rearrangement joins TRBV5-8 to TRBJ2-2, with TRBD1 identical over 11 bases. This CDR3 comprises 15 residues. V shed 4 bases and J 4 bases; nucleotides not matched to a gene: 3. The V gene's germline CDR1 is SGHTS and CDR2 YDEGEE.

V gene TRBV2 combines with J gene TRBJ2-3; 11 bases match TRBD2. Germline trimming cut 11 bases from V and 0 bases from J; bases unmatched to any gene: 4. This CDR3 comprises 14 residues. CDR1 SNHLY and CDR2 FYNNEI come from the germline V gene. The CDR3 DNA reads TGTGCCGGGCGGACTAGCGGGAGCACAGATACGCAGTATTTT. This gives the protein CAGRTSGSTDTQYF.

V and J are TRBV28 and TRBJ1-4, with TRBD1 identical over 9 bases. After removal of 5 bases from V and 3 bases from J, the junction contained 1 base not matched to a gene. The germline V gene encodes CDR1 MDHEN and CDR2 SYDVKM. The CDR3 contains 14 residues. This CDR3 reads CASSRQGANEKLFF. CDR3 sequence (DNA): TGTGCCAGCAGTCGACAGGGGGCTAATGAAAAACTGTTTTTT.

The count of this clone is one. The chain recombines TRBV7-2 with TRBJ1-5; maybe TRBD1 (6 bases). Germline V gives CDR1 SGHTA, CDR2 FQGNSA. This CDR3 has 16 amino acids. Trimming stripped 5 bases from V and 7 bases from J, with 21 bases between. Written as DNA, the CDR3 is TGTGCCAGCAGCCCCCGAGTGGGGGCGGACGGCCAGCCCCAGCATTTT. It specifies CASSPRVGADGQPQHF.

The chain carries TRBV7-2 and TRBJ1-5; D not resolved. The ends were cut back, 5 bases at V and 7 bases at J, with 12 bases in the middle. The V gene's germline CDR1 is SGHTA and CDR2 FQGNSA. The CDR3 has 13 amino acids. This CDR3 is CASSPTGRQPQHF. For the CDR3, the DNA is TGTGCCAGCAGCCCAACTGGCAGGCAGCCCCAGCATTTT.

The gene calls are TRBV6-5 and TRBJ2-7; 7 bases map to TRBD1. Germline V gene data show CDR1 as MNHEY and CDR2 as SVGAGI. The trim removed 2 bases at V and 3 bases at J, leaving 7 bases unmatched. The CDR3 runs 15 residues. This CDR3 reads CASSYATGSVYEQYF. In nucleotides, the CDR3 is TGTGCCAGCAGTTACGCGACAGGGTCCGTCTACGAGCAGTACTTC.

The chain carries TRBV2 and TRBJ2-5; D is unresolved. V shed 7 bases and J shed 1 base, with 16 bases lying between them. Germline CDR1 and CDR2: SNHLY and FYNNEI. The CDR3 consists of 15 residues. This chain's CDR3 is CASTASPSVQETQYF. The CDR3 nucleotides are TGTGCCAGCACCGCCTCCCCCAGCGTCCAAGAGACCCAGTACTTC.

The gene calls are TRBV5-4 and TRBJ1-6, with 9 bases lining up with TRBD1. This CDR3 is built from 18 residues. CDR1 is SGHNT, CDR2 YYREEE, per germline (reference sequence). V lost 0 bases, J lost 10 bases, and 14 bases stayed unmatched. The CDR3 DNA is TGTGCCAGCAGCTTGGTCCCCTCGTTGACAGGGGGTAACTCACCCCTCCACTTT. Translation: CASSLVPSLTGGNSPLHF.

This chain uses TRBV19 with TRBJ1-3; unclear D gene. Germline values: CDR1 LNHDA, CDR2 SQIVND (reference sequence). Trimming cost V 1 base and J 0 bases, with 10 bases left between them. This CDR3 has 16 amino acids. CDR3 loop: CASSIAGIYSGNTIYF. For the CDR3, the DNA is TGTGCCAGTAGTATAGCGGGGATTTACTCTGGAAACACCATATATTTT.

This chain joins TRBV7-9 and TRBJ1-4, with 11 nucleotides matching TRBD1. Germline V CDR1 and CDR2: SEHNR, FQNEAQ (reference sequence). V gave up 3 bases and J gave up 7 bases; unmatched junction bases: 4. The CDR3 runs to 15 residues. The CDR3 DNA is TGTGCCAGCAGCTTGGACAGGGGGCGAGCTGAAAAACTGTTTTTT. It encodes CASSLDRGRAEKLFF.

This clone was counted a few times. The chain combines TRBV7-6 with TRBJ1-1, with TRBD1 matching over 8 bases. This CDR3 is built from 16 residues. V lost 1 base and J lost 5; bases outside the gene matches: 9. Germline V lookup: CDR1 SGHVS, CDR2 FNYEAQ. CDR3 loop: CASSLEGAGGVTEAFF. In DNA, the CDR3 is TGTGCCAGCAGCTTAGAAGGCGCAGGGGGCGTGACTGAAGCTTTCTTT.